This T cell receptor (beta chain) was sequenced for a study of T cells expressing NK-cell markers (dated by TCRdb to the early 2020s). Context from the whole study: In sorted CD3+CD56+NKG2C+, CD3+CD56+NKG2C- and CD3+CD56-NKG2C+ T-cell subsets from eight or nine donors, TCR beta-chain repertoires were profiled. Among the eight sequenced donors, seven were HCMV-seropositive and one was HCMV-seronegative. All eight donors whose samples were sequenced were randomly selected healthy volunteers, three of them men and five women. Illumina HiSeq 2000/2500, MiSeq or NextSeq was used to sequence libraries as 2 x 150 bp reads.

General findings and caveats noted by the study authors: In six or seven donors, the dominant CD3+CD56+NKG2C+ clonotypes ranked among the top 10 CD8+ clonotypes, making up roughly 1.0-7.0% of CD8+ T cells. Those dominant clonotypes were again the most abundant among CD3+CD56-NKG2C+ cells in a few donors, at about 25-65%. Whether the expanded NKG2C-expressing T cell clones were specific for HCMV antigens remained unclear.

Details on this clonotype: Its antigen is currently not known.

HCMV serostatus was determined by detecting HCMV-specific IgG in serum with a commercial ELISA kit. Ficoll density gradient centrifugation was used to isolate peripheral blood mononuclear cells from blood. In the germline V gene, CDR1 corresponds to LGHNA and CDR2 to YNFKEQ. The cysteine opens and the phenylalanine closes a CDR3 of 14 amino acids. The coding DNA is unavailable. Sequencer: Illumina HiSeq 2000. 5'RACE template switching, by which a universal primer site and unique molecular identifiers were added, was used to make TCR beta cDNA libraries. Synthesis of cDNA was primed from the TCR beta constant segment and was followed by two consecutive PCR amplification steps. The study's own analysis went as follows. MIGEC handled demultiplexing of the reads and grouping by UMI, while MiTCR was used to assemble and quantify clonotypes. To remove erroneous sequences, TCR cDNA sequences were retained only when supported by two or more reads. Downstream repertoire analysis used the tcR package, and clonotypes were matched across fractions by CDR3 nucleotide sequence plus V segment. VDJmatch was used to annotate antigen specificity against VDJdb, with one amino acid substitution in CDR3 allowed. Through TCRdb reprocessing, the reads give one entry per CDR3 protein sequence; DNA is omitted. These V and J calls are TCRdb output, not the study's own analysis. The table kept for this sample lists a few hundred thousand distinct CDR3 sequences. The top ten hold about 0.39% of the sample.

The chain links TRBV4-2 with TRBJ1-1. The sequence derives from a man aged 18 to 30 in good health. Donor details come from another sample of the same person, matched by shared clones. The specimen was blood T cells: a sorted CD56 or NKG2C T cell subset, CD4+ or CD8+ T cells, or bulk PBMC T cells (not recorded which). The CDR3 region has the sequence CASSQDFGFGEAFF.